What follows are 9 T cell receptor beta chains derived from one specimen sequenced in a study of memory CD4+ T cells and cytomegalovirus serostatus. The sort gate was single viable CD3+CD4+CD8-CD45RO+ cells for memory CD4+ T cells. This table comes from immunoSEQ multiplex PCR, and its TCRdb copy is limited to in-frame clones, with some not included. The sample holds around 53,000 clones; 65% to 80% are singletons and the top ten take around 1.5%. The sequenced sample was memory CD4+ T cells from blood. These receptors came from an adult in good health and CMV-seropositive.

V is TRBV7-2 and J is TRBJ2-3; D unresolved. Between the trimmed V and J ends, which lost 3 bases and 0 bases, there was a span of 13 bases. CDR1 and CDR2 (germline): SGHTA, FQGNSA. This CDR3 has 16 residues. The CDR3 DNA reads as TGTGCCAGCAGCTTGTCAACCGGGCCTAGCACAGATACGCAGTATTTT. This translates into CASSLSTGPSTDTQYF. The whole variable domain, filled in from reference TRBV7-2 and TRBJ2-3, reads GAGVSQSPSNKVTEKGKDVELRCDPISGHTALYWYRQSLGQGLEFLIYFQGNSAPDKSGLPSDRFSAERTGGSVSTLTIQRTQQEDSAVYLCASSLSTGPSTDTQYFGPGTRLTVL.

The chain is built from TRBV2 and TRBJ1-2; maybe TRBD1 (6 bases). Trimming stripped 5 bases from V and 2 bases from J, with 12 bases between. CDR1 and CDR2 from the germline V gene are SNHLY and FYNNEI. The CDR3 has 14 amino acids. The CDR3 DNA sequence: TGTGCCAGCAGTAGACGGGACACAAACTATGGCTACACCTTC. As protein: CASSRRDTNYGYTF.

The V call is TRBV19, the J call TRBJ2-7; possible D gene TRBD1, 5 bases. Germline assignment: CDR1 LNHDA and CDR2 SQIVND (reference sequence). The CDR3 runs 14 residues. Trimming took 6 bases from V and 0 from J, leaving 12 bases between them. CDR3 DNA sequence: TGTGCCAGTAGGGGCAGGGCGAACTCCTACGAGCAGTACTTC. It encodes CASRGRANSYEQYF.

This chain uses TRBV6-6 with TRBJ2-3; D possibly corresponds to TRBD2 (7 bases). The CDR3 covers 14 residues. V dropped 6 bases and J dropped 0 bases, with 10 bases sitting between them. CDR1 MNHNY and CDR2 SVGAGI come from the germline V gene (reference sequence). The CDR3 reads CASRGGGSTDTQYF. DNA for the CDR3: TGTGCCAGCAGGGGAGGGGGGAGCACAGATACGCAGTATTTT.

The rearrangement links TRBV30 to TRBJ1-6; D is possibly TRBD1 (5 bases). The CDR3 covers 13 residues. Looked up from germline, CDR1 is GTSNPN and CDR2 is SVGIG (reference sequence). Trimming took off 7 bases at V and 7 bases at J, with 14 bases between the two ends. The CDR3 sequence: CASREQVNSPLHF. DNA for the CDR3: TGTGCCTCGAGGGAACAGGTGAATTCACCCCTCCACTTT.

The CDR3 loop is CSVPGLISGEQYF. CDR3 bases: TGCAGCGTTCCGGGACTTATTTCTGGCGAGCAGTACTTC. The chain is built from TRBV29-1 and TRBJ2-7; possible D gene TRBD2, 6 bases. This CDR3 has 13 residues. Germline CDR1 SQVTM, CDR2 ANQGSEA. Trimming left V 5 bases short and J 6 bases short, with 17 bases between.

V is TRBV28 and J is TRBJ1-1, with D uncertain. The length of the CDR3 is 14 residues. Trimming took 6 bases from V and 10 from J, leaving 21 bases between them. Germline V lookup: CDR1 MDHEN, CDR2 SYDVKM. CDR3: CASSFKNRARGAFF. The CDR3 DNA follows: TGTGCCAGCAGCTTTAAAAATCGAGCACGAGGAGCTTTCTTT.

The chain links TRBV2 to TRBJ1-1; a possible D gene is TRBD1 (5 bases). The CDR3 contains 14 residues. Between the trimmed V and J ends, which lost 4 bases and 6 bases, there was a span of 15 bases. Germline assignment: CDR1 SNHLY and CDR2 FYNNEI. CDR3 DNA: TGTGCCAGCAGTGCACCAGGGTTGACGGCTGAAGCTTTCTTT. Protein: CASSAPGLTAEAFF.

The chain uses TRBV28 and TRBJ1-6, with TRBD1 as a possible D gene (6 bases). The V end was cut by 6 bases, the J end by 7 bases, with 13 bases between. This CDR3 has 14 residues. Germline V gene sequence: CDR1 MDHEN, CDR2 SYDVKM. The CDR3 loop is CASRYRTENSPLHF. In nucleotides, the CDR3 is TGTGCCAGCAGGTATCGGACAGAAAATTCACCCCTCCACTTT.